There are a few counts of the clone carrying this T cell receptor beta chain. The antigen remains undetermined. RNA was extracted and reverse transcribed into cDNA as the sequencing template. Only in-frame clones appear in the TCRdb table, and some are missing; sequencing was by immunoSEQ multiplex PCR. The sample lists 190,000 or so clones, over 45% occurring once. This sample was taken from a study of CD8+ T cells in alopecia areata. Study details: Scalp area affected, as a percentage, set the severity score of treated patients.

Stated treatment: oral pan-JAK inhibitor, 5-10 mg twice daily. Study-wide findings and caveats: Many expanded lesional clones persisted in scalp and blood during tofacitinib.

Trimming removed 2 bases from V and 2 bases from J, with 22 bases in between. CDR3 length equals 18 residues. Germline CDR1 and CDR2: SGHTA and FQGNSA. This TCR derives from a human donor with alopecia areata. The source was CD4+ T cells sorted from blood, collected at week 24, from a patient treated with tofacitinib. J is TRBJ2-7 and V is TRBV7-2; a possible D gene is TRBD2 (6 bases). This CDR3 reads CASSLFAGDSSGAYEQYF. CDR3 nucleotides: TGTGCCAGCAGCTTATTTGCGGGTGATTCCTCGGGGGCCTACGAGCAGTACTTC.